This T cell receptor (beta chain) was recorded in a study of T-cell memory formation after mild COVID-19. Study results and caveats: Clones contracting across day 15 to 85 had a balanced CD4/CD8 profile; later expanding clones leaned CD4+. Contracting CD8+ clones were enriched in EMRA, CD4+ mainly in CM and EM. Certain responding clones were present in pre-infection memory, suggesting participation of cross-reactive memory.

TCRdb redid the calling of the 5' RACE reads with MiXCR, one entry per CDR3 protein. In the table there are 550,000 to 700,000 distinct CDR3 sequences, about a sixth of which are singletons. The CDR3 contains 15 residues. Unmatched junction bases numbered 10, after V lost 5 bases and J lost 3 bases. Germline assignment: CDR1 DFQATT and CDR2 SNEGSKA (reference sequence). There are a few counts of this clonotype. Its specificity is not known. Specimen: PBMCs or a T cell subset sorted from them (not recorded which). The source is an adult woman who had mild COVID-19 (a few samples of this study predate the infection). Cell type and time point are not known. The chain is built from TRBV20-1 and TRBJ2-1, with 7 bases lining up with TRBD2. The chain's CDR3 is CSAGGLADLYNEQFF. CDR3 DNA: TGCAGTGCTGGCGGTCTAGCGGACCTCTACAATGAGCAGTTCTTC.